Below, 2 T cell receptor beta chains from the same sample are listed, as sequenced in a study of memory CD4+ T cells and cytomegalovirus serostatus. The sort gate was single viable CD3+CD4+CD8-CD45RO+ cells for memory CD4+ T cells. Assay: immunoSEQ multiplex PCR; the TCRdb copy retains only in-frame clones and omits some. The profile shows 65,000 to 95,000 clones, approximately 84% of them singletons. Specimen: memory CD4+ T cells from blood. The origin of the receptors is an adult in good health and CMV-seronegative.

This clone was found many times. In DNA form, the CDR3 reads TGTGCCAGCAGTGCCCGACAAGTCGGGGAGCAGTTCTTC. Translating gives CASSARQVGEQFF. The genes are TRBV6-6 and TRBJ2-1, with D unresolved. The V end lost 5 bases, the J end lost 10 bases, and 15 bases lay between the germline ends. CDR1 and CDR2 from the germline V gene are MNHNY and SVGAGI (reference sequence). The CDR3 spans 13 residues.

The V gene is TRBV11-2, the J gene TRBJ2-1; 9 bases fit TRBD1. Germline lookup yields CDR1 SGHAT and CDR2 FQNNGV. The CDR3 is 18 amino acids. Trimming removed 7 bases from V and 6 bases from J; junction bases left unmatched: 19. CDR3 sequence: CASTNKRGQGYNSNEQFF. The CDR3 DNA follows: TGTGCCAGCACCAACAAACGGGGACAGGGATATAATAGCAATGAGCAGTTCTTC.